What follows describes a single TCR beta chain. Original processing methods: Amplification of reference gene primers provided the estimated nucleated cell counts. TCRdb's copy holds only in-frame clones and misses some; the assay was immunoSEQ multiplex PCR. D and trimming were read from the DNA, whereas the V and J calls and clone size are those reported in that table. The repertoire has under 150,000 clones, about 89% of them found once; the top ten carry around 18%. The CDR3 is 12 residues long. V dropped 4 bases and J dropped 9; count of bases not matched to a gene: 6. CDR1 is SQVTM, CDR2 ANQGSEA, per germline. The sample originates from a study of blood T cell repertoires in COVID-19. In the study overall: Acute-phase and convalescent COVID-19 samples originated in the United States, Italy and Spain. The analysed material was cDNA or gDNA that came from T cells, B-cell-depleted T cells, or PBMCs.

This sequence originates from a man between 45 and 60 years old with active or convalescent COVID-19. The sequencing sample was made of peripheral blood. The chain joins TRBV29-1 to TRBJ1-3; TRBD1 aligns across 7 bases. The CDR3 DNA reads TGCAGCGTTGGACAGGGTCGCAGCACCATATATTTT. Protein sequence: CSVGQGRSTIYF.